The next 14 T cell receptor beta chains were all read from a single sample in a study of blood T cell repertoires in COVID-19. Clones were read by immunoSEQ multiplex PCR, and TCRdb kept only the in-frame ones, dropping some. The repertoire holds a few hundred thousand clones, with around 85% as singletons. The sample comprised peripheral blood. The receptors were sampled from a woman aged 18-30 years with acute or convalescent COVID-19.

The rearrangement uses TRBV5-8 and TRBJ1-3; D uncertain. From germline, CDR1 is SGHTS and CDR2 YDEGEE. V shed 0 bases and J shed 6 bases, with 10 bases lying between them. The CDR3 has 14 residues. CDR3 sequence: CASSLEGRENTIYF. DNA of the CDR3: TGTGCCAGCAGCTTGGAAGGGAGGGAAAACACCATATATTTT.

The chain recombines TRBV24-1 with TRBJ2-2; 11 positions agree with TRBD1. Germline V CDR1 and CDR2: KGHDR, SFDVKD. This CDR3 has 18 amino acids. Trimming removed 9 bases from V and 0 bases from J; junction bases left unmatched: 11. CDR3 loop: CATRGPGTGGANTGELFF. The CDR3 DNA reads TGTGCCACCCGAGGGCCAGGGACAGGGGGAGCGAACACCGGGGAGCTGTTTTTT.

The chain employs TRBV7-3 and TRBJ2-3; 8 nucleotides agree with TRBD2. V shed 4 bases and J 4 bases; nucleotides not matched to a gene: 7. Germline-derived CDR1 and CDR2 are SGHTA and FQGTGA. The CDR3 totals 15 residues. CDR3 DNA: TGTGCCAGCAGCTCCATTGGGACTAGTTCAGATACGCAGTATTTT. Translation gives CASSSIGTSSDTQYF.

The chain employs TRBV9 and TRBJ1-1, with D tentatively TRBD1 (6 bases). Trimming took 0 bases from V and 7 from J, leaving 10 bases between them. CDR3 length: 13 residues. From germline, CDR1 is SGDLS and CDR2 YYNGEE. The CDR3 DNA reads TGTGCCAGCAGCGTAGTGGGGGCGGGTGAAGCTTTCTTT. Its protein product is CASSVVGAGEAFF.

The genes are TRBV6-2 or TRBV6-3 and TRBJ2-7; 11 bases fit TRBD2. This CDR3 contains 17 residues. CDR1 is MNHEY, CDR2 SVGEGT, per germline. V trimming: 2 bases; J trimming: 2 bases; junction bases outside the gene matches: 8. For the CDR3, the DNA is TGTGCCAGCAGTTACGTTCCCAGACTAGCGGGGCCCTACGAGCAGTACTTC. As protein: CASSYVPRLAGPYEQYF.

The rearrangement links TRBV13 to TRBJ1-5; weak D call: TRBD1 (6 bases). Germline CDR1 is PRHDT and CDR2 is FYEKMQ (reference sequence). Trimming removed 4 bases from V and 2 bases from J, with 12 bases in between. The length of the CDR3 is 15 residues. The CDR3 spells CASSYGGKGNQPQHF. The CDR3 DNA is TGTGCCAGCAGCTATGGGGGCAAGGGCAATCAGCCCCAGCATTTT.

The gene calls are TRBV5-1 and TRBJ2-3; tentative D call: TRBD2 (6 bases). Germline lookup yields CDR1 SGHRS and CDR2 YFSETQ. V was trimmed by 4 bases and J by 2 bases, leaving 11 bases between them. The CDR3 length is 14 residues. CDR3 region: CASSPIADTDTQYF. The DNA of the CDR3 is TGCGCCAGCAGCCCAATAGCGGACACAGATACGCAGTATTTT.

This clone has a handful of counts. The rearrangement joins TRBV15 to TRBJ2-7, with D maybe TRBD1 (7 bases). V lost 5 bases to trimming and J lost 2 bases, with 13 bases between them. Germline V gene lookup returns CDR1 LNHNV and CDR2 YYDKDF (reference sequence). The CDR3 is 14 residues long. The CDR3 DNA reads TGTGCCACCAGCCCGGGCGGGACAGCCTACGAGCAGTACTTC. Its protein product is CATSPGGTAYEQYF.

V and J are TRBV14 and TRBJ1-2; D is perhaps TRBD1 (5 bases). The CDR3 contains 15 residues. Germline CDR1 reads SGHDN; CDR2 reads FVKESK. Trimming took off 4 bases at V and 0 bases at J, with 12 bases between the two ends. The CDR3, as DNA: TGTGCCAGCAGCCCCAGGGCCGGAGCTAACTATGGCTACACCTTC. Encoded protein: CASSPRAGANYGYTF.

The V call is TRBV9, the J call TRBJ2-3, with TRBD2 matching 11 bases. The CDR3 has 17 amino acids. The ends lost 4 bases at V and 2 bases at J; junction bases unmatched: 9. CDR1 is SGDLS, CDR2 YYNGEE, per germline. The CDR3 loop is CASSISGGAGYTDTQYF. The CDR3 DNA reads as TGTGCCAGCAGCATTAGCGGGGGGGCCGGTTACACAGATACGCAGTATTTT.

The genes are TRBV3-1 (or the pseudogene TRBV3-2) and TRBJ2-1; D uncertain. Trimming shortened V by 0 bases and J by 1 base, and 10 bases separated the two germline ends. Germline CDR1 reads LGHDT; CDR2 reads YNNKEL (reference sequence). CDR3 length: 16 residues. The CDR3 sequence: CASSQEGHRSYNEQFF. CDR3 nucleotide sequence: TGTGCCAGCAGCCAAGAAGGTCACAGATCCTACAATGAGCAGTTCTTC.

The rearrangement joins TRBV5-5 to TRBJ1-5, with D maybe TRBD1 (5 bases). From germline, CDR1 is SGHKS and CDR2 YYEKEE (reference sequence). The CDR3 is made up of 14 amino acids. The V and J ends lost 0 bases and 4 bases respectively, with 8 bases between them. The CDR3 nucleotides are TGTGCCAGCAGCTTGGCCGGGGGGAATCAGCCCCAGCATTTT. Translated: CASSLAGGNQPQHF.

This clone has just a few counts. The V call is TRBV29-1, the J call TRBJ1-3; D ambiguous. This CDR3 contains 15 residues. The ends were cut back, 6 bases at V and 4 bases at J, with 19 bases in the middle. In germline, CDR1 is SQVTM, CDR2 ANQGSEA. The CDR3 DNA reads as TGCAGCGTGGATGAGGGAGGTCAGCGGGGAAACACCATATATTTT. Translated: CSVDEGGQRGNTIYF. The whole variable domain, filled in from reference TRBV29-1 and TRBJ1-3, reads SAVISQKPSRDICQRGTSLTIQCQVDSQVTMMFWYRQQPGQSLTLIATANQGSEATYESGFVIDKFPISRPNLTFSTLTVSNMSPEDSSIYLCSVDEGGQRGNTIYFGEGSWLTVV.

V usage is TRBV5-1 and J usage is TRBJ1-2; 7 nucleotides match TRBD1. The CDR3 sequence is 11 residues long. CDR1 is SGHRS and CDR2 is YFSETQ in the germline V gene. J lost 8 bases, V lost 7 bases, and 5 bases had no gene match. The CDR3 is CASGWTGGYTF. DNA for the CDR3: TGCGCCAGCGGGTGGACAGGAGGCTACACCTTC.